The 3 T cell receptor beta chains reported below all come from one sample, sequenced in a study of blood T cell repertoires in COVID-19. Produced via immunoSEQ multiplex PCR; TCRdb's table is partial and in-frame only. The sample has 350,000 to 400,000 clones; nearly 90% are singletons. The sequenced sample consisted of peripheral blood. These receptors originate from a man in his late teens or twenties with active or convalescent COVID-19.

This rearrangement joins TRBV21-1 to TRBJ2-1; the D call TRBD1 from the table was never checked on the DNA. TRBV21-1 is reported as a pseudogene. The CDR3 has 13 residues. CDR3 nucleotides: TGTGCCAGTCCGACAGGGCTCTACAATGAGCAGTTCTTC. This encodes CASPTGLYNEQFF.

V gene TRBV5-8 combines with J gene TRBJ2-1; 8 nucleotides line up with TRBD1. The CDR3 length is 15 residues. The junction had 2 bases not matched to a gene; V was cut back by 0 bases and J by 3 bases. In germline, CDR1 is SGHTS, CDR2 YDEGEE. The CDR3 protein is CASSLETGVYNEQFF. The CDR3 bases are TGTGCCAGCAGCTTGGAGACAGGGGTCTACAATGAGCAGTTCTTC.

This rearrangement joins TRBV18 to TRBJ2-3; D perhaps matches TRBD2 (5 bases). The CDR3 contains 13 residues. Trimming stripped 0 bases from V and 12 bases from J, with 13 bases between. CDR1 is KGHSH and CDR2 is LQKENI in the germline V gene. In nucleotides, the CDR3 is TGTGCCAGCTCACCACCTCTGCTAGCAACTCAGTATTTT. Protein: CASSPPLLATQYF.